This T cell receptor beta chain was recorded in a study of T cell responses to AZD1222 COVID-19 vaccine. Combined were second doses at about 4 or about 12 weeks. As concerns this clone: Its antigen is undetermined.

The data were produced by immunoSEQ multiplex PCR, yet TCRdb's version contains in-frame clones alone and is incomplete. Found here are around 180,000 clones, approximately 94% of them singletons; the top ten hold roughly 1.7%. Findings of the study overall: After two AZD1222 doses, spike-specific TCR breadth and depth rose versus day 0. White British ancestry dominated among donors, who included more females, and clonal diversity was possibly underestimated. Across the whole spike, CD4 TCRs peaked at regions 160-218 and 743-854.

V gave up 5 bases and J gave up 2 bases; unmatched junction bases: 5. Germline assignment: CDR1 SGHKS and CDR2 YYEKEE (reference sequence). The CDR3 loop spans 14 amino acids. The sequences come from peripheral blood, collected 28 days after the second AZD1222 dose. This TCR was sampled from an adult who received the AZD1222 COVID-19 vaccine. The rearrangement joins TRBV5-5 to TRBJ1-2; 8 nucleotides align to TRBD1. The CDR3 DNA reads as TGTGCCAGCAGGGCGACAGGGGTAAACTATGGCTACACCTTC. Translated, it gives CASRATGVNYGYTF. The variable domain in full, completed from reference TRBV5-5 and TRBJ1-2, reads DAGVTQSPTHLIKTRGQQVTLRCSPISGHKSVSWYQQVLGQGPQFIFQYYEKEERGRGNFPDRFSARQFPNYSSELNVNALLLGDSALYLCASRATGVNYGYTFGSGTRLTVV.